The 15 T cell receptor beta chains below come from one sample, sequenced in a study of T-cell memory formation after mild COVID-19. One entry per CDR3 protein, called by TCRdb with MiXCR from the 5' RACE reads. The data show around 300,000 distinct CDR3 sequences, 10% to 15% seen once. Sequencing used PBMCs or a T cell subset sorted from them (not recorded which). These receptors originate from a man between 18 and 29 years old who had mild COVID-19 (a few samples of this study predate the infection). Cell type and time point are not known.

V and J are TRBV5-1 and TRBJ2-1; 11 bases agree with TRBD2. The junction had 6 bases not matched to a gene; V was cut back by 8 bases and J by 5 bases. Germline V CDR1 and CDR2: SGHRS, YFSETQ. This CDR3 is 14 amino acids long. CDR3 nucleotides: TGCGCCAGTATGACTAGCGGGGCCCACAATGAGCAGTTCTTC. The encoded protein is CASMTSGAHNEQFF.

Only a few counts were recorded for this clonotype. The chain recombines TRBV7-6 with TRBJ2-7; 9 positions agree with TRBD1. Germline V lookup: CDR1 SGHVS, CDR2 FNYEAQ. This CDR3 spans 15 amino acids. V was pared by 5 bases and J by 5 bases, with 10 bases of the junction left unmatched. CDR3 region: CASSGTDRGFDEQYF. As DNA, the CDR3 is TGTGCCAGCAGCGGCACGGACAGGGGTTTCGACGAGCAGTACTTC.

The sample holds a few counts of this clonotype. This chain joins TRBV24-1 and TRBJ2-3; D remains ambiguous. The CDR3 length is 13 residues. V lost 3 bases to trimming and J lost 5 bases, with 8 bases between them. Germline CDR1 and CDR2: KGHDR and SFDVKD. CDR3 protein: CATSDTSRDTQYF. In nucleotides, the CDR3 is TGTGCCACCAGTGATACTTCCAGAGATACGCAGTATTTT.

V gene TRBV12-3 or TRBV12-4 combines with J gene TRBJ1-2, with a tentative D call TRBD1 (5 bases). V lost 1 base to trimming and J lost 0 bases, with 12 bases between them. The CDR3 contains 16 residues. The CDR3 sequence is CASSLGGRGANYGYTF. The CDR3 coding sequence is TGTGCCAGCAGTTTAGGCGGGAGGGGAGCTAACTATGGCTACACCTTC.

The V call is TRBV5-1, the J call TRBJ1-1; D gene uncertain. Germline V gives CDR1 SGHRS, CDR2 YFSETQ. V lost 0 bases to trimming and J lost 1 base, with 7 bases between them. This CDR3 is built from 14 residues. Written as DNA, the CDR3 is TGCGCCAGCAGCTTGGTGGCAGCGAACACTGAAGCTTTCTTT. Amino acids: CASSLVAANTEAFF. Together with reference TRBV5-1 and TRBJ1-1, the CDR3 gives the full variable domain: KAGVTQTPRYLIKTRGQQVTLSCSPISGHRSVSWYQQTPGQGLQFLFEYFSETQRNKGNFPGRFSGRQFSNSRSEMNVSTLELGDSALYLCASSLVAANTEAFFGQGTRLTVV.

CDR3 residues: CASSLNVNSGAFF. The CDR3 nucleotides are TGTGCCAGCAGCTTGAACGTCAACAGTGGGGCTTTCTTT. V usage is TRBV5-5 and J usage is TRBJ1-1; D unresolved. V lost 1 base, J lost 11 bases, and 15 bases lay in between. Germline V gene data show CDR1 as SGHKS and CDR2 as YYEKEE (reference sequence). The CDR3 totals 13 residues.

The V gene is TRBV5-1, the J gene TRBJ2-4; 7 nucleotides agree with TRBD2. Germline loops: CDR1 SGHRS, CDR2 YFSETQ. V lost 0 bases to trimming and J lost 2 bases; unmatched junction nucleotides: 5. This CDR3 is 16 amino acids long. Here the CDR3 DNA reads TGCGCCAGCAGCTTGGTTGGGGGGGATACCAAAAACATTCAGTACTTC. Protein: CASSLVGGDTKNIQYF.

This clonotype was seen only a few times. The V call is TRBV10-3, the J call TRBJ1-5; no firm D call. The germline gives CDR1 ENHRY, CDR2 SYGVKD. V was shortened by 0 bases and J by 3 bases, with 9 bases between the two germline ends. This CDR3 has 15 residues. CDR3 amino acids: CAISESKQINQPQHF. CDR3 nucleotides: TGTGCCATCAGTGAGTCGAAACAGATCAATCAGCCCCAGCATTTT.

This clonotype was seen more than once but under ten times. This chain connects TRBV7-9 to TRBJ1-4, with D uncertain. Germline values: CDR1 SEHNR, CDR2 FQNEAQ (reference sequence). The CDR3 length is 11 residues. Trimming left V 2 bases short and J 6 bases short, with 1 base between. The CDR3, as DNA: TGTGCCAGCAGCTTATATGAAAAACTGTTTTTT. The encoded protein is CASSLYEKLFF.

This chain joins TRBV7-9 and TRBJ2-7; TRBD1 matches 8 bases. CDR3 length: 13 residues. Germline lookup yields CDR1 SEHNR and CDR2 FQNEAQ (reference sequence). The V and J ends lost 4 bases and 4 bases, in that order; junction bases with no gene match: 3. The CDR3 DNA reads as TGTGCCAGCAGCTCTCGGGACAGGTACGAGCAGTACGTC. Its translation is CASSSRDRYEQYV.

The chain employs TRBV7-2 and TRBJ1-1; D is uncertain. The germline CDR1 and CDR2 sequences are SGHTA and FQGNSA. The germline V and J ends were trimmed by 0 bases and 6 bases, with 8 bases remaining between them. The CDR3 totals 13 residues. Written as DNA, the CDR3 is TGTGCCAGCAGCTTAGCGGCACTTTCTGAAGCTTTCTTT. It yields the protein CASSLAALSEAFF.

The table lists this clonotype with a few counts. This chain links TRBV9 with TRBJ1-1; D is unclear. Germline CDR1 and CDR2: SGDLS and YYNGEE. Trimming stripped 0 bases from V and 5 bases from J, with 14 bases between. This CDR3 comprises 15 residues. CDR3 protein: CASSVGEVMGTEAFF. CDR3 DNA sequence: TGTGCCAGCAGCGTAGGTGAGGTGATGGGAACTGAAGCTTTCTTT.

The chain employs TRBV9 and TRBJ2-3; the D gene is possibly TRBD2 (6 bases). CDR1 is SGDLS, CDR2 YYNGEE, per germline. The CDR3 loop spans 15 amino acids. With 4 bases removed from V and 1 base from J, the gap between germline ends came to 13 bases. The DNA for the CDR3 is TGTGCCAGCAGCATCCTGGGGGGTCGCACAGATACGCAGTATTTT. It translates to CASSILGGRTDTQYF. Full variable domain (rest looked up from reference TRBV9 and TRBJ2-3): DSGVTQTPKHLITATGQRVTLRCSPRSGDLSVYWYQQSLDQGLQFLIQYYNGEERAKGNILERFSAQQFPDLHSELNLSSLELGDSALYFCASSILGGRTDTQYFGPGTRLTVL.

This clonotype was picked up a small number of times. The chain links TRBV11-1 to TRBJ2-1; TRBD2 aligns across 15 bases. The CDR3 has 14 amino acids. Germline V gene data show CDR1 as SGHAT and CDR2 as FQDESV (reference sequence). V was clipped by 5 bases and J by 11 bases; unmatched bases: 4. The CDR3 here is CASSPGTSGGKQFF. CDR3 DNA sequence: TGTGCCAGCAGCCCAGGGACTAGCGGGGGGAAGCAGTTCTTC.

This chain links TRBV5-1 with TRBJ1-2; D remains ambiguous. The V gene's germline CDR1 is SGHRS and CDR2 YFSETQ. Trimming left V 2 bases short and J 10 bases short, with 15 bases between. There are 13 residues in the CDR3. The CDR3, as DNA: TGCGCCAGCAGCTTCGGAGGTCTGGAGAACTACACCTTC. Translation gives CASSFGGLENYTF.